This T cell receptor (beta chain) appears in the sequencing data of a study of T-cell reconstitution after alpha-beta-depleted transplantation in children. CDR3 size: 15 residues. CDR1 SGHRS and CDR2 YFSETQ come from the germline V gene. Trimming shortened V by 3 bases and J by 1 base, and 8 bases separated the two germline ends. As it was prepared, the TCRbeta library received unique molecular identifiers. TCRdb itself ran the PCR reads through MiXCR, one entry per CDR3 protein. The sample includes hundreds of thousands of distinct CDR3 sequences, around 12% of them seen just once. Whole-study findings and limits: At one year after transplant, newly produced T cells mostly accounted for T-cell counts and diversity. The study traced high day-60 TCRbeta diversity in some patients to surviving recipient T cells and thymic progenitors.

There are many counts of this clonotype. Its antigen remains unidentified. The rearrangement links TRBV5-1 to TRBJ1-6, with D tentatively TRBD1 (6 bases). Specimen: PBMCs, collected before TCRalphabeta/CD19-depleted stem cell transplant. This TCR derives from a girl aged 2 to 10 with congenital amegakaryocytic thrombocytopenia, due to receive a stem cell transplant. For the CDR3, the DNA is TGCGCCAGCAGCTCGACAGGTTCCTATAATTCACCCCTCCACTTT. Its translation is CASSSTGSYNSPLHF.